Presented here are 20 T cell receptor beta chains from one specimen sequenced in a study of shared clonotypes between healthy human individuals. Produced via immunoSEQ multiplex PCR; TCRdb's table is partial and in-frame only. The repertoire holds some 2,100,000 clones, approximately 96% seen once, with 0.1% to 0.15% in the top ten. Sequenced material: naive CD4+ T cells sorted from blood. Regarding subset: CD45RA+ positively selected. The receptors stem from a man younger than 35 in good health.

The V and J genes are TRBV7-9 and TRBJ1-3; no clear D. The V end was cut by 4 bases, the J end by 3 bases, with 10 bases between. The CDR3 contains 14 residues. Germline V lookup: CDR1 SEHNR, CDR2 FQNEAQ (reference sequence). CDR3 sequence: CASSSNKDGNTIYF. Here the CDR3 DNA reads TGTGCCAGCAGCTCAAACAAGGATGGAAACACCATATATTTT.

The rearrangement uses TRBV30 and TRBJ2-7; 12 bases are shared with TRBD2. Germline loops: CDR1 GTSNPN, CDR2 SVGIG (reference sequence). This CDR3 is 14 amino acids long. The J segment lost 2 bases and the V segment lost 3 bases, leaving 2 bases of the junction unmatched. As DNA, the CDR3 is TGTGCCTGGAGGAGGACTAGCGGGGCCTACGAGCAGTACTTC. Protein product: CAWRRTSGAYEQYF.

The chain recombines TRBV4-1 with TRBJ2-6; no definite D call. The V gene lost 3 bases and the J gene lost 0 bases, with 9 bases spanning the gap. Germline V gives CDR1 MGHRA, CDR2 YSYEKL. The CDR3 totals 16 residues. CDR3 loop: CASSQPRVSGANVLTF. CDR3 DNA: TGCGCCAGCAGCCAGCCTAGGGTCTCTGGGGCCAACGTCCTGACTTTC.

This chain joins TRBV7-6 and TRBJ1-2, with a tentative D call TRBD1 (5 bases). Trimming left V 0 bases short and J 7 bases short, with 12 bases between. This CDR3 is built from 14 residues. CDR1 and CDR2 from the germline V gene are SGHVS and FNYEAQ. CDR3 sequence reads: CASSLAGPGRGYTF. DNA for the CDR3: TGTGCCAGCAGCTTAGCGGGGCCGGGGCGTGGCTACACCTTC.

The chain couples TRBV27 to TRBJ1-2, with 10 bases lining up with TRBD1. This CDR3 is built from 17 residues. V lost 3 bases to trimming and J lost 2 bases; unmatched junction nucleotides: 9. Germline V gene data show CDR1 as MNHEY and CDR2 as SMNVEV (reference sequence). The CDR3 DNA follows: TGTGCCAGCAGTTTTTTAGGGACAGGGGCTACGAACTATGGCTACACCTTC. Translation: CASSFLGTGATNYGYTF.

This chain links TRBV12-5 with TRBJ1-4, with TRBD1 as a possible D gene (5 bases). The CDR3 is 16 amino acids. V dropped 0 bases and J dropped 2 bases, with 10 bases sitting between them. Germline V gene lookup returns CDR1 LGHNT and CDR2 FRNRAP. The CDR3 spells CASGLVLAGTNEKLFF. DNA for the CDR3: TGTGCTAGTGGTTTGGTACTGGCAGGGACTAATGAAAAACTGTTTTTT.

V gene TRBV11-2 combines with J gene TRBJ1-1; 9 bases are a match to TRBD1. The CDR3 spans 13 residues. CDR1 and CDR2 (germline): SGHAT, FQNNGV. V shed 7 bases and J 5 bases; nucleotides not matched to a gene: 5. Here the CDR3 reads CASTWTGDTEAFF. The CDR3 DNA is TGTGCCAGCACCTGGACAGGGGATACTGAAGCTTTCTTT.

CDR3 nucleotide sequence: TGTGCCAGCAGTGACTCACCTACTTACCACGAGCAGTACTTC. This gives the protein CASSDSPTYHEQYF. The V call is TRBV6-4, the J call TRBJ2-7; no clear D gene. The CDR3 loop spans 14 amino acids. Deletions cut 0 bases from V and 5 bases from J, with 11 bases between. CDR1 is MRHNA, CDR2 SNTAGT, per germline.

V gene TRBV4-3 combines with J gene TRBJ2-3; D is possibly TRBD1 (5 bases). V lost 4 bases and J 4 bases, leaving 15 bases between the germline ends. Germline CDR1 LGHNA, CDR2 YSLEER. The CDR3 has 15 amino acids. The CDR3 region is CASSRLTTDSDTQYF. DNA for the CDR3: TGCGCCAGCAGCCGTTTGACGACAGATTCAGATACGCAGTATTTT.

The genes are TRBV5-1 and TRBJ2-1; D not resolved. Germline V gene sequence: CDR1 SGHRS, CDR2 YFSETQ. V shed 5 bases and J shed 0 bases, with 12 bases lying between them. The CDR3 has 15 residues. CDR3 coding DNA: TGCGCCAGCAGAAGTGACTCGAGCTCCTACAATGAGCAGTTCTTC. Residues: CASRSDSSSYNEQFF.

This sequence joins TRBV6-1 and TRBJ1-2, with no clear D. Germline V gene sequence: CDR1 MNHNS, CDR2 SASEGT. Trimming pared 3 bases from V and 6 bases from J, leaving 8 bases between. The CDR3 contains 12 residues. CDR3 loop: CASSDWGNGYTF. The CDR3 DNA sequence: TGTGCCAGCAGTGATTGGGGTAATGGCTACACCTTC.

This clone was counted once. Other DNA variants within this sample encode the same CDR3. The genes are TRBV18 and TRBJ2-3; TRBD1 might be the D (5 bases). The V and J ends lost 3 bases and 5 bases respectively, with 6 bases between them. Germline CDR1 reads KGHSH; CDR2 reads LQKENI. The CDR3 extends over 12 amino acids. CDR3 sequence reads: CASSPTEDTQYF. The CDR3 DNA sequence: TGTGCCAGCTCACCGACAGAAGATACGCAGTATTTT. The full variable domain, its missing parts supplied by reference TRBV18 and TRBJ2-3, is NAGVMQNPRHLVRRRGQEARLRCSPMKGHSHVYWYRQLPEEGLKFMVYLQKENIIDESGMPKERFSAEFPKEGPSILRIQQVVRGDSAAYFCASSPTEDTQYFGPGTRLTVL.

This rearrangement joins TRBV30 to TRBJ2-7; D is ambiguous. Germline assignment: CDR1 GTSNPN and CDR2 SVGIG (reference sequence). V gave up 2 bases and J gave up 3 bases, with 14 bases separating them. The CDR3 extends over 14 amino acids. The CDR3 sequence: CAWSYPGLGYEQYF. DNA of the CDR3: TGTGCCTGGAGTTACCCGGGTTTAGGCTACGAGCAGTACTTC. Looking up the rest from reference TRBV30 and TRBJ2-7 gives the full variable domain: SQTIHQWPATLVQPVGSPLSLECTVEGTSNPNLYWYRQAAGRGLQLLFYSVGIGQISSEVPQNLSASRPQDRQFILSSKKLLLSDSGFYLCAWSYPGLGYEQYFGPGTRLTVT.

This clone was seen only a few times. The V and J genes are TRBV4-2 and TRBJ1-2; D might be TRBD1 (5 bases). Trimming cost V 1 base and J 4 bases, with 13 bases left between them. The CDR3 sequence is 15 residues long. Looked up from germline, CDR1 is LGHNA and CDR2 is YNFKEQ. The CDR3 spells CASSQAPAGPYGYTF. The CDR3, as DNA: TGTGCCAGCAGCCAAGCCCCGGCAGGGCCCTATGGCTACACCTTC.

In its sample, this clone was seen once. The chain couples TRBV7-2 to TRBJ2-5; TRBD2 aligns across 9 bases. The CDR3 runs 16 residues. The germline V gene encodes CDR1 SGHTA and CDR2 FQGNSA. The V and J ends lost 4 bases and 3 bases, in that order; junction bases with no gene match: 9. CDR3 bases: TGTGCCAGCAGCTCTAGCGGGACCGGGGGTAAAGAGACCCAGTACTTC. Translation: CASSSSGTGGKETQYF.

The count of this clone is one. The chain recombines TRBV10-2 with TRBJ2-7; no definite D call. Germline values: CDR1 WSHSY, CDR2 SAAADI. The CDR3 totals 13 residues. The V end was cut by 0 bases, the J end by 8 bases, with 11 bases between. CDR3 amino acids: CASSESGTPKQYF. CDR3 DNA sequence: TGCGCCAGCAGTGAGTCTGGCACGCCGAAGCAGTACTTC.

For the CDR3, the DNA is TGTGCCAGCAGCCTGTCGGGCGGCCCCTACGAGCAGTACTTC. This codes for CASSLSGGPYEQYF. This rearrangement joins TRBV5-8 to TRBJ2-7, with D hard to call. The V end was cut by 4 bases, the J end by 2 bases, with 13 bases between. The germline V gene encodes CDR1 SGHTS and CDR2 YDEGEE. The CDR3 is 14 residues long.

The gene calls are TRBV28 and TRBJ1-2; D is perhaps TRBD1 (5 bases). V was trimmed by 6 bases and J by 7 bases, leaving 12 bases between them. The CDR3 length is 12 residues. Per the germline V gene, CDR1 is MDHEN and CDR2 is SYDVKM. The CDR3 DNA reads TGTGCCAGCAGGCCTACTCAGGGTGGCTACACCTTC. Amino acid sequence: CASRPTQGGYTF.

The chain recombines TRBV5-4 with TRBJ2-1; tentative D call: TRBD2 (6 bases). The length of the CDR3 is 14 residues. CDR1 SGHNT and CDR2 YYREEE come from the germline V gene (reference sequence). V gave up 0 bases and J gave up 6 bases, with 10 bases separating them. CDR3: CASSLVVAVNEQFF. DNA of the CDR3: TGTGCCAGCAGCTTGGTGGTAGCGGTCAATGAGCAGTTCTTC.

The chain recombines TRBV2 with TRBJ1-5, with D perhaps TRBD1 (6 bases). V gave up 5 bases and J gave up 6 bases, with 11 bases separating them. Germline V CDR1 and CDR2: SNHLY, FYNNEI. The CDR3 is 13 amino acids. CDR3 residues: CASSRQVTQPQHF. As DNA, the CDR3 is TGTGCCAGCAGTCGACAGGTAACTCAGCCCCAGCATTTT.